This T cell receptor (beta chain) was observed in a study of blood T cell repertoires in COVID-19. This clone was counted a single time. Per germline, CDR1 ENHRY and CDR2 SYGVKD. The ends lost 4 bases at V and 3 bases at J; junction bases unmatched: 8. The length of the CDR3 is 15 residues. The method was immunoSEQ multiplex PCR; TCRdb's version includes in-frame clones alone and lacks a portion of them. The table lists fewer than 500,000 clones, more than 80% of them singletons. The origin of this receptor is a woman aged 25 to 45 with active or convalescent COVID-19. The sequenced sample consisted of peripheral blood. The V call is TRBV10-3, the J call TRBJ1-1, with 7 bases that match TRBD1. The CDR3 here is CAISGTGSGDTEAFF. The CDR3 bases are TGTGCCATCAGTGGGACAGGTTCAGGGGACACTGAAGCTTTCTTT.